The T cell receptor beta chain under discussion was sequenced for a study of metastatic and nonmetastatic thyroid tumors. Study details: A comparison of repertoires was made across blood and tumor or nodule tissue from malignant and benign thyroid patients. Study outcomes and limitations: Significantly greater TCR beta diversity was reportedly found in malignant thyroid tumors than in benign nodules (in blood and tumor).

This clone was seen repeatedly, ten times or more. Its antigen is unknown. How the authors handled the data: The study took CDR3 differences across clinicopathological groups and made a distant-metastasis classifier for papillary thyroid cancer from them. TCRdb ran MiXCR on the PCR reads. In this record, the V and J calls reflect TCRdb's handling and not the investigators' own analysis. The table shows 100,000 or so clones, with about 15% occurring only once. There were no patients who had received any treatment before thyroid surgery. Germline CDR1 is MNHEY and CDR2 is SVGAGI. This CDR3 spans 18 amino acids. With 0 bases removed from V and 4 bases from J, the gap between germline ends came to 19 bases.

Sequencing was carried out using blood. This clonotype was sampled from a female donor with papillary thyroid cancer or a benign thyroid nodule (not recorded which). Some clones in this sample may be carry-over from other donors' samples. The chain employs TRBV6-5 and TRBJ1-3; D perhaps matches TRBD1 (5 bases). The chain's CDR3 is CASSYSKNSRARGNTIYF. DNA for the CDR3: TGTGCCAGCAGTTACTCGAAGAACTCCAGGGCGCGAGGAAACACCATATATTTT.